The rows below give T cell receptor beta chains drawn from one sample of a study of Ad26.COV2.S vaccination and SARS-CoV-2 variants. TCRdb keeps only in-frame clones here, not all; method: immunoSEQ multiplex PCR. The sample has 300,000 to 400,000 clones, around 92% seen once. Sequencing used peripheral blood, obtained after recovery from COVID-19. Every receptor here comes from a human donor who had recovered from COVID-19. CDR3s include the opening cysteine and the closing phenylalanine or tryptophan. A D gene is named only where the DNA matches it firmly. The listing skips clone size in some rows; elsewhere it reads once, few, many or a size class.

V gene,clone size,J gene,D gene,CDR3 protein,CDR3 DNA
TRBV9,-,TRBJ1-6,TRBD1,CASSVGTGNINNSPLHF,TGTGCCAGCAGCGTGGGGACAGGGAATATTAATAATTCACCCCTCCACTTT
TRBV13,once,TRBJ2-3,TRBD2,CASSTPAGDASTDTQYF,TGTGCCAGCAGCACCCCAGCGGGGGACGCTAGCACAGATACGCAGTATTTT
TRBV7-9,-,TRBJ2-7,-,CASSTGTSSYEQYF,TGTGCCAGCAGCACCGGCACATCTTCCTACGAGCAGTACTTC
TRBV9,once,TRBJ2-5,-,CASSAWGTVQETQYF,TGTGCCAGCAGCGCCTGGGGGACTGTGCAAGAGACCCAGTACTTC
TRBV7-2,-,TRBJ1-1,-,CASSLRGDLNTEAFF,TGTGCCAGCAGCTTAAGAGGGGATCTGAACACTGAAGCTTTCTTT
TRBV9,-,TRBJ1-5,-,CASSKQGDSNQPQHF,TGTGCCAGCAGCAAGCAGGGCGATAGCAATCAGCCCCAGCATTTT
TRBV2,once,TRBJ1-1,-,CASSSEVNTEAFF,TGTGCCAGCAGCTCCGAGGTTAACACTGAAGCTTTCTTT
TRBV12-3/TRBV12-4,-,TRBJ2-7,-,CASTLYEQYF,TGTGCCAGCACCCTCTACGAGCAGTACTTC
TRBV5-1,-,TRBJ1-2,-,CASSFRGGDGYTF,TGCGCCAGCAGCTTCCGGGGGGGCGATGGCTACACCTTC
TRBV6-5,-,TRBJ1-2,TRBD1,CASSYSGMTGIGYTF,TGTGCCAGCAGTTACTCGGGGATGACAGGGATCGGCTACACCTTC
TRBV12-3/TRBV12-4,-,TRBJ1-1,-,CASSFGGSTEAFF,TGTGCCAGCAGTTTTGGGGGAAGCACTGAAGCTTTCTTT
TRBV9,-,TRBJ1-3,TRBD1,CASSVVAGGSGSGNTIYF,TGTGCCAGCAGCGTAGTGGCAGGGGGTAGTGGTTCTGGAAACACCATATATTTT
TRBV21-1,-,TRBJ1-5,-,CASTSGRRPGGNQPQHF,TGTGCCAGCACCTCAGGACGGAGGCCCGGGGGCAATCAGCCCCAGCATTTT
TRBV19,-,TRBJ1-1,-,CASSISSANTEAFF,TGTGCCAGTAGTATTAGCAGCGCGAACACTGAAGCTTTCTTT
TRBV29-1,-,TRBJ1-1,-,CSVAGLLNTEAFF,TGCAGCGTCGCTGGGCTTCTGAACACTGAAGCTTTCTTT
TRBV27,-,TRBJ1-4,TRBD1,CASSPGTGRNEKLFF,TGTGCCAGCAGTCCAGGGACAGGGAGGAATGAAAAACTGTTTTTT
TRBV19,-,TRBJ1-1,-,CASSIVGANTEAFF,TGTGCCAGTAGTATAGTGGGGGCAAACACTGAAGCTTTCTTT
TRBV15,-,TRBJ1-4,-,CATSRDLWEKLFF,TGTGCCACCAGCAGAGATCTCTGGGAGAAACTGTTTTTT
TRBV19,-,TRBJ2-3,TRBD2,CASSERTMRVGGTDTQYF,TGTGCCAGTAGTGAACGGACGATGAGGGTCGGGGGGACAGATACGCAGTATTTT
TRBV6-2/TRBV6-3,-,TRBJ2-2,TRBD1,CASSYPTGGRRGRELFF,TGTGCCAGCAGTTACCCAACAGGGGGTAGAAGGGGCCGGGAGCTGTTTTTT
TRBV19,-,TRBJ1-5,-,CASSHGSRGQPQHF,TGTGCCAGTAGTCACGGGAGCCGGGGCCAGCCCCAGCATTTT
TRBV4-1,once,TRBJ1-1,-,CASSQSSELNTEAFF,TGCGCCAGCAGCCAGTCCTCCGAGTTGAACACTGAAGCTTTCTTT
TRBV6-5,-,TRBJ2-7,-,CASIGGTYEQYF,TGTGCCAGCATCGGTGGTACCTACGAGCAGTACTTC
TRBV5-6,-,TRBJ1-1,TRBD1,CASSLFGQGASEAFF,TGTGCCAGCAGCTTGTTTGGACAGGGGGCTTCCGAAGCTTTCTTT
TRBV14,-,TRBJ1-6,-,CASSQEAGNSPLHF,TGTGCCAGCAGCCAAGAGGCCGGGAATTCACCCCTCCACTTT
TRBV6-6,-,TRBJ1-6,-,CASSRTNTFRVGNSPLHF,TGTGCCAGCAGTCGTACTAATACTTTCAGGGTCGGCAATTCACCCCTCCACTTT
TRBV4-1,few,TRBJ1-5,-,CASSQRGNNQPQHF,TGCGCCAGCAGCCAACGGGGGAATAATCAGCCCCAGCATTTT
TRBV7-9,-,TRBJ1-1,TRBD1,CASSPDRGLAFF,TGTGCCAGCAGCCCCGACAGGGGGTTAGCTTTCTTT
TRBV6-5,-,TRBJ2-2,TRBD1,CASSYPDRVDTGELFF,TGTGCCAGCAGTTACCCCGACAGGGTGGACACCGGGGAGCTGTTTTTT
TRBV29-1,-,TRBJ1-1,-,CSLAHHTEAFF,TGCAGCCTTGCGCATCACACTGAAGCTTTCTTT
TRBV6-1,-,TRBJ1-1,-,CASSEWVERNTEAFF,TGTGCCAGCAGTGAATGGGTGGAGCGGAACACTGAAGCTTTCTTT
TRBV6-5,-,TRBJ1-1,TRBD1,CASEEGQGVNTEAFF,TGTGCCTCGGAGGAAGGACAGGGAGTGAACACTGAAGCTTTCTTT
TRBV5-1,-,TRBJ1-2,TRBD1,CASAGTEYGYTF,TGCGCCAGCGCGGGGACAGAATATGGCTACACCTTC
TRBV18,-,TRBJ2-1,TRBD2,CASSPGGGAINEQFF,TGTGCCAGCTCACCTGGCGGGGGGGCGATCAATGAGCAGTTCTTC
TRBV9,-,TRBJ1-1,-,CASSASPGETEAFF,TGTGCCAGCAGCGCCAGTCCAGGGGAAACTGAAGCTTTCTTT